The 19 T cell receptor beta chains below come from one sample, sequenced in a study of shared clonotypes between healthy human individuals. Sequencing was performed with immunoSEQ multiplex PCR; in TCRdb, only in-frame clones are kept and a portion is missing. The sample consists of hundreds of thousands of clones, approximately 96% of them appearing once. Terminally differentiated effector memory CD45RA+ cells were excluded from the naive CD8 cells, which were CD45RO-negative and positively selected for CCR7. What was sequenced was naive CD8+ T cells sorted from blood. The receptors shown here come from a woman younger than 45 in good health.

As regards this clone: Other DNA sequences in this sample translate to the same CDR3. J is TRBJ2-7 and V is TRBV29-1, with 10 bases lining up with TRBD2. Trimming at V came to 1 base and at J to 2 bases, leaving 2 bases not matched to a gene. Germline-derived CDR1 and CDR2 are SQVTM and ANQGSEA. The CDR3 contains 14 residues. The CDR3 spells CSVEGLAGAYEQYF. Written as DNA, the CDR3 is TGCAGCGTTGAAGGGCTAGCGGGAGCCTACGAGCAGTACTTC.

The chain uses TRBV19 and TRBJ2-1, with D unclear. V was clipped by 6 bases and J by 10 bases, with 13 bases between them. The CDR3 spans 12 residues. Germline V gives CDR1 LNHDA, CDR2 SQIVND (reference sequence). CDR3 coding DNA: TGTGCCAGTAGCAACTTTGTAGGCGAGCAGTTCTTC. This codes for CASSNFVGEQFF.

The chain links TRBV27 to TRBJ1-1, with D tentatively TRBD1 (5 bases). The germline V gene encodes CDR1 MNHEY and CDR2 SMNVEV (reference sequence). This CDR3 contains 13 residues. Trimming shortened V by 6 bases and J by 5 bases, and 13 bases separated the two germline ends. The CDR3 DNA is TGTGCCAGCAGATTGAGGGGAGTGACTGAAGCTTTCTTT. Translation: CASRLRGVTEAFF.

V and J are TRBV27 and TRBJ2-7; 7 nucleotides agree with TRBD2. Germline CDR1 reads MNHEY; CDR2 reads SMNVEV (reference sequence). V dropped 5 bases and J dropped 0; count of bases not matched to a gene: 7. The CDR3 has 15 residues. The CDR3 spells CASSPRAGSSYEQYF. CDR3 DNA sequence: TGTGCCAGCAGTCCGAGAGCGGGAAGCTCCTACGAGCAGTACTTC.

The chain combines TRBV27 with TRBJ2-3, with TRBD2 matching over 9 bases. This CDR3 contains 16 residues. After removal of 2 bases from V and 4 bases from J, the junction contained 7 bases not matched to a gene. Looked up from germline, CDR1 is MNHEY and CDR2 is SMNVEV (reference sequence). The CDR3 DNA reads TGTGCCAGCAGTTTAAGCGCGGGAGGGCCCCCAGATACGCAGTATTTT. Protein product: CASSLSAGGPPDTQYF.

The chain couples TRBV5-1 to TRBJ1-1; the match to TRBD1 covers 7 bases. This CDR3 comprises 17 residues. Germline V CDR1 and CDR2: SGHRS, YFSETQ. V lost 3 bases to trimming and J lost 0 bases; unmatched junction nucleotides: 11. The CDR3, as DNA: TGCGCCAGCAGCTCGGACCCGGGACAGACCATGAACACTGAAGCTTTCTTT. It yields the protein CASSSDPGQTMNTEAFF.

Written as DNA, the CDR3 is TGTGCCAGCAGTTTCGGGGACGGGCCTAGCACAGATACGCAGTATTTT. Translated: CASSFGDGPSTDTQYF. V and J are TRBV28 and TRBJ2-3; tentatively, D is TRBD1 or TRBD2 (5 bases each). Germline V CDR1 and CDR2: MDHEN, SYDVKM. The CDR3 contains 16 residues. Trimming left V 3 bases short and J 0 bases short, with 13 bases between.

V usage is TRBV27 and J usage is TRBJ2-7; TRBD2 aligns across 11 bases. The J segment lost 7 bases and the V segment lost 7 bases, leaving 9 bases of the junction unmatched. Germline assignment: CDR1 MNHEY and CDR2 SMNVEV (reference sequence). The CDR3 contains 14 residues. The CDR3 region has the DNA TGTGCCAGCACCGTAGCGGGAGGGCCGGGAGAGCAGTACTTC. Its protein product is CASTVAGGPGEQYF.

The J gene is TRBJ1-2, the V gene TRBV25-1; D gene unclear. This CDR3 region has 16 residues. The V end was cut by 4 bases, the J end by 4 bases, with 19 bases between. In germline, CDR1 is MGHDK, CDR2 SYGVNS. The CDR3 loop reads CASSAPGIPVGYGYTF. The CDR3 nucleotides are TGTGCCAGCAGTGCCCCCGGGATCCCCGTCGGCTATGGCTACACCTTC.

The V and J genes are TRBV13 and TRBJ2-1; 14 positions agree with TRBD2. The CDR3 spans 16 residues. Germline loops: CDR1 PRHDT, CDR2 FYEKMQ (reference sequence). The V and J ends lost 3 bases and 8 bases, in that order; junction bases with no gene match: 6. The DNA for the CDR3 is TGTGCCAGCAGCTTCGGGACTAGCGGGAGCAGCCATGAGCAGTTCTTC. Protein: CASSFGTSGSSHEQFF. Looking up the rest from reference TRBV13 and TRBJ2-1 gives the full variable domain: AAGVIQSPRHLIKEKRETATLKCYPIPRHDTVYWYQQGPGQDPQFLISFYEKMQSDKGSIPDRFSAQQFSDYHSELNMSSLELGDSALYFCASSFGTSGSSHEQFFGPGTRLTVL.

This CDR3 reads CASSRGLAVSSYNEQFF. Written as DNA, the CDR3 is TGCGCCAGCAGCCGGGGACTAGCGGTAAGCTCCTACAATGAGCAGTTCTTC. V gene TRBV4-1 combines with J gene TRBJ2-1, with 11 bases lining up with TRBD2. Trimming took 4 bases from V and 0 from J; bases not matched to a gene: 5. The CDR3 covers 17 residues. Looked up from germline, CDR1 is MGHRA and CDR2 is YSYEKL.

J is TRBJ2-7 and V is TRBV27, with a weak D call TRBD2 (6 bases). The CDR3 extends over 14 amino acids. Trimming cost V 4 bases and J 2 bases, with 12 bases left between them. The germline gives CDR1 MNHEY, CDR2 SMNVEV (reference sequence). The CDR3 region has the DNA TGTGCCAGCAGTTCCGGGACTTATACCTACGAGCAGTACTTC. This encodes CASSSGTYTYEQYF.

This chain connects TRBV7-8 to TRBJ2-7; D is unresolved. CDR1 is SGHVS, CDR2 FQNEAQ, per germline. The V end was cut by 7 bases, the J end by 6 bases, with 13 bases between. CDR3 length: 12 amino acids. As DNA, the CDR3 is TGTGCCAGCACCCCCAAGCCGCCCGAGCAGTACTTC. Translation gives CASTPKPPEQYF.

This chain links TRBV28 with TRBJ2-1; D call uncertain. CDR1 and CDR2 from the germline V gene are MDHEN and SYDVKM. The CDR3 length is 12 residues. V was pared by 2 bases and J by 10 bases, with 9 bases between. The CDR3 protein is CASSLIGEEQFF. CDR3 nucleotide sequence: TGTGCCAGCAGTTTAATCGGTGAGGAGCAGTTCTTC.

As to this clone: Other nucleotide sequences from this sample produce the same CDR3. The chain links TRBV11-2 to TRBJ2-1, with D perhaps being TRBD1 or TRBD2 (5 bases each). This CDR3 is built from 15 residues. Germline V gene data show CDR1 as SGHAT and CDR2 as FQNNGV. Trimming removed 1 base at V and 1 base at J, with 8 bases between. CDR3 nucleotides: TGTGCCAGCAGCTTAGTTGGGGGATCCTACAATGAGCAGTTCTTC. Its translation: CASSLVGGSYNEQFF.

The chain joins TRBV19 to TRBJ2-7, with 8 nucleotides matching TRBD1. The CDR3 consists of 14 residues. The germline V gene encodes CDR1 LNHDA and CDR2 SQIVND (reference sequence). V gave up 8 bases and J gave up 3 bases; unmatched junction bases: 9. As DNA, the CDR3 is TGTGCCAGTTCGACAGGGGAGAGGTACTACGAGCAGTACTTC. This translates into CASSTGERYYEQYF.

The V gene is TRBV4-2, the J gene TRBJ1-2, with TRBD1 identical over 7 bases. The CDR3 has 13 amino acids. Trimming at V came to 3 bases and at J to 10 bases, leaving 8 bases not matched to a gene. Germline lookup yields CDR1 LGHNA and CDR2 YNFKEQ. The chain's CDR3 is CASSQSTGEDYTF. DNA for the CDR3: TGTGCCAGCAGCCAGAGCACAGGGGAGGACTACACCTTC.

The V call is TRBV19, the J call TRBJ1-1; a possible D gene is TRBD1 (5 bases). The CDR3 spans 14 residues. V lost 3 bases and J lost 7, with 15 bases in between. Germline-derived CDR1 and CDR2 are LNHDA and SQIVND (reference sequence). The CDR3 loop is CASSMGTDWVEAFF. DNA of the CDR3: TGTGCCAGTAGTATGGGGACTGATTGGGTTGAAGCTTTCTTT.

The chain employs TRBV19 and TRBJ2-7; 16 bases agree with TRBD2. After removal of 3 bases from V and 2 bases from J, the junction contained 1 base not matched to a gene. Germline CDR1 is LNHDA and CDR2 is SQIVND (reference sequence). The CDR3 consists of 16 residues. CDR3 coding DNA: TGTGCCAGTAGTATGGGACTAGCGGGAGGGACCTACGAGCAGTACTTC. Translating gives CASSMGLAGGTYEQYF.